One and the same sample provided the 8 T cell receptor beta chains below, sequenced in a study of cytomegalovirus exposure and HLA in healthy donors. PCR primers comprised 60 Vbeta and 13 Jbeta primers. Produced via immunoSEQ multiplex PCR; TCRdb's table is partial and in-frame only. In the table there are about 210,000 clones, nearly 80% of which are singletons. The sample consisted of PBMCs. Source of these receptors: a male donor in good health and CMV-seronegative.

To note about this clone: Other DNA sequences in this specimen translate into the identical CDR3. The CDR3 is CSVSGGWGMNTEAFF. CDR3 bases: TGCAGCGTGTCAGGGGGGTGGGGTATGAACACTGAAGCTTTCTTT. The V and J genes are TRBV29-1 and TRBJ1-1; TRBD1 aligns across 7 bases. V was pared by 6 bases and J by 0 bases, with 10 bases of the junction left unmatched. CDR3 length: 15 residues. Looked up from germline, CDR1 is SQVTM and CDR2 is ANQGSEA.

The rearrangement uses TRBV7-3 and TRBJ1-1, with D unclear. CDR1 is SGHTA, CDR2 FQGTGA, per germline. Deletions cut 4 bases from V and 8 bases from J, with 11 bases between. The CDR3 has 12 residues. The CDR3 protein is CASSSPPQEAFF. The CDR3 region has the DNA TGTGCCAGCAGCTCCCCTCCCCAGGAAGCTTTCTTT.

The genes are TRBV30 and TRBJ2-7; TRBD1 might be the D (6 bases). V was pared by 2 bases and J by 3 bases, with 17 bases between. In germline, CDR1 is GTSNPN, CDR2 SVGIG (reference sequence). The CDR3 loop spans 15 amino acids. The DNA of the CDR3 is TGTGCCTGGAGTCCACTCTCACAGGGTGTCTACGAGCAGTACTTC. Residues: CAWSPLSQGVYEQYF.

This clone was detected only a few times. J is TRBJ1-2 and V is TRBV5-4, with TRBD1 as a possible D gene (5 bases). V was cut by 6 bases and J by 4 bases, with 13 bases left in between. CDR1 SGHNT and CDR2 YYREEE come from the germline V gene (reference sequence). This CDR3 has 13 amino acids. CDR3 coding DNA: TGTGCCAGCATGCTGTCAGACAGCTATGGCTACACCTTC. This gives the protein CASMLSDSYGYTF.

The CDR3 sequence: CASSPGGSAGNTIYF. In nucleotides, the CDR3 is TGTGCCAGCAGCCCGGGGGGGAGCGCTGGAAACACCATATATTTT. The chain recombines TRBV5-5 with TRBJ1-3; a possible D gene is TRBD1 (5 bases). CDR1 and CDR2 from the germline V gene are SGHKS and YYEKEE (reference sequence). There are 15 residues in the CDR3. Trimming removed 4 bases from V and 2 bases from J, with 13 bases in between.

The J gene is TRBJ1-2, the V gene TRBV7-9; D possibly corresponds to TRBD1 (6 bases). The V gene's germline CDR1 is SEHNR and CDR2 FQNEAQ (reference sequence). The CDR3 sequence is 14 residues long. V was shortened by 3 bases and J by 3 bases, with 11 bases between the two germline ends. CDR3 DNA sequence: TGTGCCAGCAGCTTCGCAGGGGTTGACTATGGCTACACCTTC. Translation: CASSFAGVDYGYTF.

The V and J genes are TRBV27 and TRBJ1-2, with unresolved D. Looked up from germline, CDR1 is MNHEY and CDR2 is SMNVEV (reference sequence). This CDR3 comprises 14 residues. V was cut by 5 bases and J by 0 bases, with 10 bases left in between. The CDR3: CASSPREANYGYTF. DNA of the CDR3: TGTGCCAGCAGTCCCCGGGAAGCTAACTATGGCTACACCTTC.

The V call is TRBV5-6, the J call TRBJ2-5, with 7 bases lining up with TRBD1. Germline trimming cut 6 bases from V and 3 bases from J; bases unmatched to any gene: 5. Germline V gene lookup returns CDR1 SGHDT and CDR2 YYEEEE. The CDR3 is 13 residues long. The CDR3 DNA is TGTGCCAGCAACCGGGACAGCGAAGAGACCCAGTACTTC. Residues: CASNRDSEETQYF.